The 16 T cell receptor beta chains below were found in one sample sequenced in a study of blood T cell repertoires in COVID-19 (TCRdb year 2020). Library preparation used the immunoSEQ multiplex PCR assay. TCRdb stores this immuneACCESS table with in-frame sequences only. Part of the clones is absent; in the studies checked, under half of the shortfall reflects unresolved V genes, and no reason is known for the rest. The sample table lists some 300,000 clones, about 88% of them with a count of one. 1% of the sample rests with the top ten. The sequenced sample consisted of PBMCs or T cells enriched from blood (not recorded which). The receptors derive from a woman aged 30 to 39 who had recovered from COVID-19.

The chain is built from TRBV19 and TRBJ1-6; unclear D gene. The germline V gene has CDR1 LNHDA and CDR2 SQIVND (reference sequence). Between the trimmed V and J ends, which lost 4 bases and 9 bases, there was a span of 13 bases. This CDR3 is 14 amino acids long. CDR3 nucleotides: TGTGCCAGTAGTAGCGGGCTCAATGGTTCACCCCTCCACTTT. This sequence encodes CASSSGLNGSPLHF.

V gene TRBV30 combines with J gene TRBJ1-6; D possibly corresponds to TRBD1 (6 bases). V lost 2 bases and J 9 bases, leaving 17 bases between the germline ends. Germline CDR1 and CDR2: GTSNPN and SVGIG (reference sequence). The CDR3 spans 15 residues. CDR3 region: CAWSINRVFGSPLHF. CDR3 sequence (DNA): TGTGCCTGGAGTATTAACAGGGTTTTCGGTTCACCCCTCCACTTT.

This chain links TRBV18 with TRBJ1-2; D gene uncertain. CDR3 length: 14 residues. V lost 3 bases to trimming and J lost 7 bases, with 15 bases between them. CDR1 and CDR2 from the germline V gene are KGHSH and LQKENI. For the CDR3, the DNA is TGTGCCAGCTCACCCCTCGACACACGGGGTGGCTACACCTTC. It codes for CASSPLDTRGGYTF.

This clone was found once. V is TRBV2 and J is TRBJ2-7, with 9 bases lining up with TRBD1. This CDR3 spans 15 amino acids. The J segment lost 3 bases and the V segment lost 3 bases, leaving 6 bases of the junction unmatched. Germline V gene sequence: CDR1 SNHLY, CDR2 FYNNEI. The CDR3 DNA reads as TGTGCCAGCAGTGATGACAGGGGGGGGAACTACGAGCAGTACTTC. It translates to CASSDDRGGNYEQYF.

The chain recombines TRBV5-1 with TRBJ1-4, with TRBD1 identical over 9 bases. Trimming at V came to 2 bases and at J to 8 bases, leaving 4 bases not matched to a gene. The CDR3 spans 14 residues. The germline V gene has CDR1 SGHRS and CDR2 YFSETQ. The CDR3 bases are TGCGCCAGCAGCTTCCGGGACAGGGCCGAAAAACTGTTTTTT. Amino acids: CASSFRDRAEKLFF.

The genes are TRBV28 and TRBJ2-7; 10 nucleotides line up with TRBD1. J gave up 2 bases and V 9 bases, and 7 bases lay outside the gene matches. Germline CDR1 is MDHEN and CDR2 is SYDVKM. The CDR3 runs to 14 residues. The CDR3 bases are TGTGCCAGTGAACCGGGACAGGGGACCTACGAGCAGTACTTC. The encoded protein is CASEPGQGTYEQYF.

This chain joins TRBV18 and TRBJ2-5, with 8 bases lining up with TRBD1. J lost 5 bases, V lost 4 bases, and 9 bases had no gene match. Germline V CDR1 and CDR2: KGHSH, LQKENI. The CDR3 extends over 15 amino acids. The CDR3 region is CASSLNAGGEETQYF. CDR3 DNA sequence: TGTGCCAGCTCACTCAACGCAGGGGGCGAGGAGACCCAGTACTTC.

This chain joins TRBV7-6 and TRBJ1-5, with D unresolved. V was trimmed by 2 bases and J by 2 bases, leaving 10 bases between them. The CDR3 loop spans 15 amino acids. Germline loops: CDR1 SGHVS, CDR2 FNYEAQ. CDR3 in DNA: TGTGCCAGCAGCTTATCCTCGGTCGGCAATCAGCCCCAGCATTTT. It specifies CASSLSSVGNQPQHF.

This clone was counted many times. V and J are TRBV12-3 or TRBV12-4 and TRBJ1-5, with D unclear. CDR3 length: 13 residues. Trimming shortened V by 1 base and J by 4 bases, and 5 bases separated the two germline ends. DNA for the CDR3: TGTGCCAGCAGTTTAGGGCAGAATCAGCCCCAGCATTTT. This encodes CASSLGQNQPQHF.

The V gene is TRBV29-1, the J gene TRBJ1-1; no definite D call. CDR3 length: 14 residues. From germline, CDR1 is SQVTM and CDR2 ANQGSEA. The V end was cut by 5 bases, the J end by 0 bases, with 13 bases between. In DNA, the CDR3 is TGCAGCGTTCAGCGCGCACTACTGAACACTGAAGCTTTCTTT. It is translated as CSVQRALLNTEAFF.

This chain links TRBV5-6 with TRBJ2-5, with D perhaps TRBD2 (5 bases). Between the trimmed V and J ends, which lost 3 bases and 0 bases, there was a span of 18 bases. The CDR3 length is 17 residues. Germline values: CDR1 SGHDT, CDR2 YYEEEE. In DNA form, the CDR3 reads TGTGCCAGCAGCTCTACAACACGATCGGGAAACCAAGAGACCCAGTACTTC. Protein product: CASSSTTRSGNQETQYF.

V and J are TRBV19 and TRBJ1-2, with D unclear. This CDR3 has 13 residues. Germline V gene sequence: CDR1 LNHDA, CDR2 SQIVND (reference sequence). Trimming removed 7 bases at V and 3 bases at J, with 12 bases between. The CDR3 nucleotides read TGTGCCAGTACCCCGGGTTTGGACTATGGCTACACCTTC. It codes for CASTPGLDYGYTF.

V gene TRBV7-9 combines with J gene TRBJ2-7; a possible D gene is TRBD2 (5 bases). Trimming cost V 0 bases and J 1 base, with 7 bases left between them. This CDR3 spans 14 amino acids. Germline loops: CDR1 SEHNR, CDR2 FQNEAQ (reference sequence). CDR3 sequence: CASSLAGISYEQYF. DNA for the CDR3: TGTGCCAGCAGCTTAGCCGGGATTTCCTACGAGCAGTACTTC.

This clone was recorded once. V usage is TRBV15 and J usage is TRBJ2-3; no clear D gene. CDR1 and CDR2 from the germline V gene are LNHNV and YYDKDF (reference sequence). V lost 6 bases, J lost 3 bases, and 16 bases lay in between. This CDR3 comprises 15 residues. This CDR3 is CATSEEPAETDTQYF. CDR3 DNA sequence: TGTGCCACCAGTGAAGAACCGGCGGAAACAGATACGCAGTATTTT.

The chain links TRBV9 to TRBJ1-6, with D possibly TRBD1 on 6 matching bases. Trimming took 4 bases from V and 8 from J, leaving 16 bases between them. The CDR3 is 15 residues long. CDR1 is SGDLS and CDR2 is YYNGEE in the germline V gene. The CDR3 DNA is TGTGCCAGCAGCAGCGGGGCGTCAGGGGATTCACCCCTCCACTTT. It is translated as CASSSGASGDSPLHF.

In nucleotides, the CDR3 is TGTGCCAGCAGCCAAGATATGTCCTCTGGGGCCAACGTCCTGACTTTC. It encodes CASSQDMSSGANVLTF. The J gene is TRBJ2-6, the V gene TRBV3-1 (or the pseudogene TRBV3-2); unclear D gene. The CDR3 runs to 16 residues. Germline V lookup: CDR1 LGHDT, CDR2 YNNKEL (reference sequence). Between the trimmed V and J ends, which lost 0 bases and 0 bases, there was a span of 6 bases.